These T cell receptor beta chains were read from a single sample in a study of T cell changes during pregnancy in multiple sclerosis. Clones were sequenced by immunoSEQ multiplex PCR, and TCRdb holds only the in-frame ones, with some missing. The sample lists over 90,000 clones; approximately 90% were seen once. This material consisted of peripheral blood, taken in the second trimester of pregnancy. Source of these receptors: a female donor in good health, enrolled as a control in a pregnancy study. Each CDR3 is given with its conserved first and last residue. The D gene is left open where the match is weak. Size is stated for part of the rows, as once, few or many counts, or as a class when the clone is expanded.

size	length	V	J	D	CDR3	DNA
.	14	TRBV6-5	TRBJ1-2	.	CASSYDRSPYGYTF	TGTGCCAGCAGTTATGACAGGAGCCCCTATGGCTACACCTTC
.	12	TRBV27	TRBJ2-7	.	CASSSYRDEQYF	TGTGCCAGCAGTTCGTACAGGGACGAGCAGTACTTC
.	17	TRBV19	TRBJ1-1	TRBD1	CASSIGLTGQLNTEAFF	TGTGCCAGTAGTATTGGCCTCACGGGACAGCTGAACACTGAAGCTTTCTTT
.	16	TRBV7-2	TRBJ1-2	TRBD1	CASSLGGTGGIYGYTF	TGTGCCAGCAGCTTAGGAGGGACAGGGGGAATCTATGGCTACACCTTC
.	14	TRBV2	TRBJ1-6	.	CASSGGLRNSPLHF	TGTGCCAGCAGCGGAGGACTTAGAAATTCACCCCTCCACTTT
.	20	TRBV5-1	TRBJ2-1	TRBD2	CASSPAVGLAGIGSYNEQFF	TGCGCCAGCAGCCCGGCCGTCGGACTAGCGGGAATCGGCTCCTACAATGAGCAGTTCTTC
.	14	TRBV5-1	TRBJ2-7	.	CASSSVTDAYEQYF	TGCGCCAGCAGCTCGGTGACTGACGCCTACGAGCAGTACTTC
.	14	TRBV6-4	TRBJ2-1	TRBD2	CASSPAGGLDEQFF	TGTGCCAGCAGTCCAGCGGGGGGGCTCGATGAGCAGTTCTTC
.	14	TRBV7-7	TRBJ2-3	.	CASSGGRARDTQYF	TGTGCCAGCAGCGGGGGCAGGGCGCGGGATACGCAGTATTTT
.	17	TRBV21-1	TRBJ2-1	.	CASRLVSGQGQCGEQFF	TGTGCCAGCAGGCTGGTTTCCGGGCAGGGTCAGTGCGGTGAGCAGTTCTTC
.	16	TRBV5-1	TRBJ2-7	TRBD1	CASSREADRASYEQYF	TGCGCCAGCAGCAGGGAGGCGGACAGGGCGTCCTACGAGCAGTACTTC
.	15	TRBV15	TRBJ2-7	.	CATSRVRDFSGEQYF	TGTGCCACCAGCAGAGTCAGGGACTTCTCTGGCGAGCAGTACTTC
.	17	TRBV2	TRBJ1-5	.	CASSGLGQQEWGQPQHF	TGTGCCAGCAGTGGCCTTGGACAACAGGAATGGGGTCAGCCCCAGCATTTT
.	14	TRBV5-1	TRBJ1-5	.	CASSLGPGNQPQHF	TGCGCCAGCAGCTTGGGTCCAGGGAATCAGCCCCAGCATTTT
.	14	TRBV7-9	TRBJ1-2	.	CASSLAGGPSGYTF	TGTGCCAGCAGCTTAGCGGGGGGGCCGAGTGGCTACACCTTC
.	16	TRBV28	TRBJ1-1	TRBD1	CASSYTTGTGSTEAFF	TGTGCCAGCAGTTATACAACCGGGACAGGGTCCACTGAAGCTTTCTTT
.	14	TRBV18	TRBJ1-1	TRBD1	CASSGQGADTEAFF	TGTGCCAGCTCAGGACAGGGGGCGGACACTGAAGCTTTCTTT
.	15	TRBV19	TRBJ1-1	.	CASHQVDRRGTEAFF	TGTGCCAGCCATCAGGTAGATCGACGGGGCACTGAAGCTTTCTTT
.	16	TRBV7-6	TRBJ1-1	TRBD1	CASSPLNRGRNTEAFF	TGTGCCAGCAGCCCCCTCAACAGGGGACGGAACACTGAAGCTTTCTTT
.	14	TRBV6-1	TRBJ2-2	TRBD1	CASARTGEVGELFF	TGTGCCAGCGCCCGGACAGGGGAGGTCGGGGAGCTGTTTTTT
.	13	TRBV13	TRBJ2-5	.	CASSLLDQETQYF	TGTGCCAGCAGCTTACTCGACCAAGAGACCCAGTACTTC
.	13	TRBV5-6	TRBJ1-2	.	CASSLTGMDGYTF	TGTGCCAGCAGCTTGACAGGCATGGATGGCTACACCTTC
.	14	TRBV6-5	TRBJ1-1	.	CASSYGLQDTEAFF	TGTGCCAGCAGTTACGGGCTGCAGGACACTGAAGCTTTCTTT
few	16	TRBV27	TRBJ1-1	.	CASSSIPPERNTEAFF	TGTGCCAGCAGTTCTATACCCCCCGAAAGGAACACTGAAGCTTTCTTT
.	12	TRBV29-1	TRBJ2-7	TRBD1	CSVEGRGPEQYF	TGCAGCGTTGAGGGCAGGGGGCCCGAGCAGTACTTC
.	15	TRBV28	TRBJ1-4	.	CASSPLGKYNEKLFF	TGTGCCAGCAGTCCCTTGGGCAAGTATAATGAAAAACTGTTTTTT
once	19	TRBV18	TRBJ1-1	TRBD1	CASSLLPPGQGSGNTEAFF	TGTGCCAGCTCACTACTACCTCCCGGACAGGGATCCGGAAACACTGAAGCTTTCTTT